One sample yielded the 18 T cell receptor beta chains listed below, sequenced in a study of blood T cell repertoires in COVID-19. Data came from immunoSEQ multiplex PCR; TCRdb stores just in-frame clones and leaves some out. The sample has roughly 300,000 clones, less than 90% seen once. The sequencing input was PBMCs or T cells enriched from blood (not recorded which). These TCRs come from a woman aged 25-40 years who had recovered from COVID-19.

The V gene is TRBV28, the J gene TRBJ1-4; no clear D. The length of the CDR3 is 15 residues. CDR1 is MDHEN and CDR2 is SYDVKM in the germline V gene. Trimming took off 6 bases at V and 3 bases at J, with 14 bases between the two ends. The CDR3 spells CASSPFEGPNEKLFF. The CDR3 DNA sequence: TGTGCCAGCAGCCCCTTTGAGGGCCCTAATGAAAAACTGTTTTTT.

CDR3 protein: CGSKSRGYTF. DNA for the CDR3: TGTGGTTCCAAGAGTCGGGGCTACACCTTC. V and J are TRBV2 and TRBJ1-2; D gene uncertain. The CDR3 loop spans 10 amino acids. Germline V lookup: CDR1 SNHLY, CDR2 FYNNEI.

This clone was seen only a few times. V usage is TRBV28 and J usage is TRBJ2-3; TRBD1 is a possible D gene (5 bases). Trimming removed 4 bases from V and 4 bases from J, with 21 bases in between. CDR1 MDHEN and CDR2 SYDVKM come from the germline V gene. The CDR3 has 17 residues. CDR3 protein: CASSSIQWQGVADTQYF. The CDR3 nucleotides are TGTGCCAGCAGTTCCATCCAGTGGCAGGGTGTCGCAGATACGCAGTATTTT.

The rearrangement links TRBV12-5 to TRBJ2-7, with no clear D. The length of the CDR3 is 13 residues. V lost 0 bases, J lost 4 bases, and 7 bases lay in between. CDR1 is LGHNT and CDR2 is FRNRAP in the germline V gene. The CDR3: CASGLVGGYEQYF. Here the CDR3 DNA reads TGTGCTAGTGGTTTGGTAGGCGGTTACGAGCAGTACTTC.

The rearrangement joins TRBV15 to TRBJ2-3; D is unclear. This CDR3 is built from 13 residues. Trimming cost V 4 bases and J 1 base, with 6 bases left between them. Per germline, CDR1 LNHNV and CDR2 YYDKDF (reference sequence). The CDR3 sequence: CATSTYGTDTQYF. The CDR3 region has the DNA TGTGCCACCAGCACCTATGGCACAGATACGCAGTATTTT.

The chain is built from TRBV6-4 and TRBJ2-3; TRBD1 agrees at 7 bases. The CDR3 has 14 amino acids. V lost 4 bases and J lost 1; bases outside the gene matches: 2. The germline V gene encodes CDR1 MRHNA and CDR2 SNTAGT. The CDR3 DNA sequence: TGTGCCAGCAGTGGGGACAGAGGCACAGATACGCAGTATTTT. It translates to CASSGDRGTDTQYF.

The chain has TRBV9 and TRBJ1-3; TRBD1 might be the D (5 bases). The V end was cut by 5 bases, the J end by 4 bases, with 19 bases between. Per the germline V gene, CDR1 is SGDLS and CDR2 is YYNGEE. This CDR3 has 16 residues. The CDR3 nucleotides read TGTGCCAGCAGTTATAGGGCCCAGGGCGGCGGAAACACCATATATTTT. Residues: CASSYRAQGGGNTIYF.

This clone has more than one count but fewer than ten. This chain connects TRBV3-1 (or the pseudogene TRBV3-2) to TRBJ1-3, with D possibly being TRBD1 (6 bases). From germline, CDR1 is LGHDT and CDR2 YNNKEL (reference sequence). This CDR3 comprises 14 residues. Trimming cost V 1 base and J 4 bases, with 8 bases left between them. This CDR3 is CASSQVRGGNTIYF. The CDR3 region has the DNA TGTGCCAGCAGCCAAGTAAGGGGGGGAAACACCATATATTTT.

This chain links TRBV5-1 with TRBJ1-1; TRBD1 might be the D (5 bases). Germline CDR1 and CDR2: SGHRS and YFSETQ. The CDR3 contains 14 residues. With 4 bases removed from V and 7 bases from J, the gap between germline ends came to 17 bases. The CDR3 nucleotides are TGCGCCAGCAGCGGAGGGACGGGCAGCGGTGAAGCTTTCTTT. Amino acid sequence: CASSGGTGSGEAFF.

The chain is built from TRBV28 and TRBJ1-5; 10 bases map to TRBD1. Germline V CDR1 and CDR2: MDHEN, SYDVKM. This CDR3 contains 17 residues. Trimming cost V 7 bases and J 5 bases; bases outside gene matches: 14. The CDR3 is CASTLPFPDRGHQPQHF. In nucleotides, the CDR3 is TGTGCCAGCACCCTCCCTTTCCCCGACAGGGGGCATCAGCCCCAGCATTTT.

The chain couples TRBV27 to TRBJ1-1; TRBD1 aligns across 8 bases. With V trimmed by 3 bases and J by 1 base, 4 bases remained unmatched. The germline CDR1 and CDR2 sequences are MNHEY and SMNVEV (reference sequence). The CDR3 spans 15 residues. As DNA, the CDR3 is TGTGCCAGCAGTTTCATAGGACAGGGGAACACTGAAGCTTTCTTT. It translates to CASSFIGQGNTEAFF.

V usage is TRBV7-9 and J usage is TRBJ1-2; 7 bases are a match to TRBD1. The CDR3 covers 12 residues. The V gene end was trimmed by 5 bases and the J gene end by 10 bases; junction bases not matched to a gene: 7. Germline assignment: CDR1 SEHNR and CDR2 FQNEAQ (reference sequence). DNA for the CDR3: TGTGCCAGCAGCACGACAGGGAGCACCTACACCTTC. Translated, it gives CASSTTGSTYTF.

The chain recombines TRBV5-1 with TRBJ1-1; no definite D call. Germline values: CDR1 SGHRS, CDR2 YFSETQ. The CDR3 covers 15 residues. The V end was cut by 2 bases, the J end by 6 bases, with 17 bases between. The CDR3 loop is CASSLPDYDSPEAFF. The CDR3, as DNA: TGCGCCAGCAGCTTACCGGACTACGACTCGCCTGAAGCTTTCTTT.

This clone has just one count. This sequence joins TRBV7-8 and TRBJ2-7; 10 nucleotides match TRBD1. The germline V gene has CDR1 SGHVS and CDR2 FQNEAQ. The length of the CDR3 is 16 residues. J was trimmed by 2 bases and V by 2 bases; bases with no gene match: 6. The CDR3 here is CASSLTWTGGTYEQYF. The CDR3 DNA reads TGTGCCAGCAGCTTAACCTGGACAGGGGGTACCTACGAGCAGTACTTC.

This clone appeared a single time. The rearrangement links TRBV19 to TRBJ1-2; 7 nucleotides align to TRBD1. Germline V CDR1 and CDR2: LNHDA, SQIVND (reference sequence). There are 15 residues in the CDR3. J was trimmed by 1 base and V by 3 bases; bases with no gene match: 5. The CDR3 loop reads CASSIGQAHNYGYTF. Here the CDR3 DNA reads TGTGCCAGTAGTATTGGACAGGCCCATAACTATGGCTACACCTTC.

The chain couples TRBV7-6 to TRBJ2-2; possible D gene TRBD2, 6 bases. Trimming removed 1 base at V and 5 bases at J, with 14 bases between. The CDR3 consists of 16 residues. Looked up from germline, CDR1 is SGHVS and CDR2 is FNYEAQ. CDR3 protein: CASSLEVRAGTGELFF. The CDR3 region has the DNA TGTGCCAGCAGCTTAGAGGTCAGGGCGGGGACCGGGGAGCTGTTTTTT.

The rearrangement joins TRBV11-2 to TRBJ1-6; D is possibly TRBD1 (6 bases). CDR1 is SGHAT and CDR2 is FQNNGV in the germline V gene. The CDR3 consists of 17 residues. V was cut by 5 bases and J by 1 base, with 15 bases left in between. CDR3 nucleotides: TGTGCCAGCAGCCACCCCAGGGGTAGGTCCTATAATTCACCCCTCCACTTT. This translates into CASSHPRGRSYNSPLHF.

This chain uses TRBV5-6 with TRBJ2-2; D possibly corresponds to TRBD1 (7 bases). The CDR3 is 15 amino acids. Trimming left V 3 bases short and J 4 bases short, with 13 bases between. CDR1 and CDR2 (germline): SGHDT, YYEEEE. The CDR3 DNA reads TGTGCCAGCAGCTGGAGGGACAGATTCACCGGGGAGCTGTTTTTT. It codes for CASSWRDRFTGELFF.